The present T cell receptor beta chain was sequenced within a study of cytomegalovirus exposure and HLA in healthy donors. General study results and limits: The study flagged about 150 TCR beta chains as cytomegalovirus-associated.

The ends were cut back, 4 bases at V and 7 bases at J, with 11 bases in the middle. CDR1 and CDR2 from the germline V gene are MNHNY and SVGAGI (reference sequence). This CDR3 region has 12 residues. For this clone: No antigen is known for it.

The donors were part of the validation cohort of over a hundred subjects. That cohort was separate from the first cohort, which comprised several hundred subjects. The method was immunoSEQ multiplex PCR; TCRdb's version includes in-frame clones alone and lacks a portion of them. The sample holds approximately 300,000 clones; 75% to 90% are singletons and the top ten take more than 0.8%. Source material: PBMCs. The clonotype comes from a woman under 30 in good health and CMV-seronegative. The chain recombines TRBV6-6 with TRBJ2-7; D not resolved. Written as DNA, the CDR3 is TGTGCCAGCAGTTCGAGTCTCTCGGAGCAGTACTTC. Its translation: CASSSSLSEQYF.